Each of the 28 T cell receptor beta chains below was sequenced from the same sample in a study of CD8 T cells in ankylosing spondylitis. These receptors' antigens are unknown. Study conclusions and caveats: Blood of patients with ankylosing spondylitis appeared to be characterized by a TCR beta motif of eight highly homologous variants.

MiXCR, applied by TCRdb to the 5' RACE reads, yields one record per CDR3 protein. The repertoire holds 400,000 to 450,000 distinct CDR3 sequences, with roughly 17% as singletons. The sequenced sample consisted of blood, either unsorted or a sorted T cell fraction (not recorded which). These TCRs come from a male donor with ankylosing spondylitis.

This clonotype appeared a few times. As DNA, the CDR3 is TGTGCCACCAGTGCCGGGACAGTTCATAATCAGCCCCAGCATTTT. Protein sequence: CATSAGTVHNQPQHF. The chain recombines TRBV24-1 with TRBJ1-5; TRBD1 matches at 7 bases. The CDR3 is 15 residues long. V was pared by 5 bases and J by 4 bases, with 7 bases of the junction left unmatched. CDR1 and CDR2 (germline): KGHDR, SFDVKD.

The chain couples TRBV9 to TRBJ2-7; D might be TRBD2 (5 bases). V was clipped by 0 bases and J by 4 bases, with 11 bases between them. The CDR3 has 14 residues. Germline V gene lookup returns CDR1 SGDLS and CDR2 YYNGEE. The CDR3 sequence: CASSVVAGSYEQYF. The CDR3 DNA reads TGTGCCAGCAGCGTAGTGGCTGGGAGTTACGAGCAGTACTTC.

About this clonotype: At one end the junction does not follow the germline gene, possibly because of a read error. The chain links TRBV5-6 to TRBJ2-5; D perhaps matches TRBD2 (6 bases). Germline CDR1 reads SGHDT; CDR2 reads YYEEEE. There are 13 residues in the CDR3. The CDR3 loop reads CASSSGDQETQHF. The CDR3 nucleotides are TGTGCCAGCAGCTCGGGGGACCAAGAGACCCAGCACTTC. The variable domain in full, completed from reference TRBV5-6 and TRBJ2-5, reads DAGVTQSPTHLIKTRGQQVTLRCSPKSGHDTVSWYQQALGQGPQFIFQYYEEEERQRGNFPDRFSGHQFPNYSSELNVNALLLGDSALYLCASSSGDQETQHFGPGTRLLVL.

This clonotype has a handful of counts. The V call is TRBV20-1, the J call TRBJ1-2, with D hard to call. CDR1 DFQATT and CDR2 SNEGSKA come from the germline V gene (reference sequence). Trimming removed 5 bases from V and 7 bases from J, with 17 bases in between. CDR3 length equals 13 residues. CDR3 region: CSALQGLYAGYTF. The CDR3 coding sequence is TGCAGTGCTCTCCAAGGGCTCTATGCTGGCTACACCTTC.

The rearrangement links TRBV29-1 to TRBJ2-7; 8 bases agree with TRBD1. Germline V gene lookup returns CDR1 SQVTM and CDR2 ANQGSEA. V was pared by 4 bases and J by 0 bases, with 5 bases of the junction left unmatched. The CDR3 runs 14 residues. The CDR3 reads CSVGTGRSSYEQYF. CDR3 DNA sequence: TGCAGCGTTGGGACAGGGCGTAGCTCCTACGAGCAGTACTTC.

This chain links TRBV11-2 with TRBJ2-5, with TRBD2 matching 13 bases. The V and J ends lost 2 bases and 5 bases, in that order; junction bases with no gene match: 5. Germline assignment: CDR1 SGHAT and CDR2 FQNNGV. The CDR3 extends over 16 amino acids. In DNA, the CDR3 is TGTGCCAGCAGCTTAATGGGGACTAGCGGGATGGAGACCCAGTACTTC. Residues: CASSLMGTSGMETQYF.

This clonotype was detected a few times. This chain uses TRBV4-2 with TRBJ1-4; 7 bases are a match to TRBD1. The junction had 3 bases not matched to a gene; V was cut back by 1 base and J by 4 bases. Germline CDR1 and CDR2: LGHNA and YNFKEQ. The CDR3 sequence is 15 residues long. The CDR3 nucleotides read TGTGCCAGCAGCCAAGGGACAGGAGATAATGAAAAACTGTTTTTT. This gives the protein CASSQGTGDNEKLFF.

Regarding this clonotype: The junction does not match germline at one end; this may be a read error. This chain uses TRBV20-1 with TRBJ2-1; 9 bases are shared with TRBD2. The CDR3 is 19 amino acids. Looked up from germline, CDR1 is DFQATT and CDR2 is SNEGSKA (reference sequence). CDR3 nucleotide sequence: TGCTGTGCTAGAGATCGGGGGAGCGGGGGGCTCCTCTCCTACAATGAGCAGTTCTTC. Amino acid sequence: CCARDRGSGGLLSYNEQFF.

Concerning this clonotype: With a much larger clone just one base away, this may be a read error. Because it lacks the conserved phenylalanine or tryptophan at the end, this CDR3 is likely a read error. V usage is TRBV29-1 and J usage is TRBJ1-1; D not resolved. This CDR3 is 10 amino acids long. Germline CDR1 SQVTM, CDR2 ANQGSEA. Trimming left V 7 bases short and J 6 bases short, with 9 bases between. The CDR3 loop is CSALTAEAFI. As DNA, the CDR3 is TGCAGCGCCCTCACCGCTGAAGCTTTCATT.

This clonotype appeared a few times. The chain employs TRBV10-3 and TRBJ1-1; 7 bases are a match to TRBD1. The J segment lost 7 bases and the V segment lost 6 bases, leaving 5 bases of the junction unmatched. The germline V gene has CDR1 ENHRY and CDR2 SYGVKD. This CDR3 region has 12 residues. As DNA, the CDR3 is TGTGCCATCAGCTCCCGGGACAGTGAAGCTTTCTTT. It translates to CAISSRDSEAFF.

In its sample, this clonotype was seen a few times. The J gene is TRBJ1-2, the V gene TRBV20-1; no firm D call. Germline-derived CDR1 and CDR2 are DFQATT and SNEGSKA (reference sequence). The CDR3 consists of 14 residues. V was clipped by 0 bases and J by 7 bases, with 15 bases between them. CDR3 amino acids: CSARDPIGGGGYTF. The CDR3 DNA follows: TGCAGTGCTAGAGACCCAATAGGAGGAGGTGGCTACACCTTC.

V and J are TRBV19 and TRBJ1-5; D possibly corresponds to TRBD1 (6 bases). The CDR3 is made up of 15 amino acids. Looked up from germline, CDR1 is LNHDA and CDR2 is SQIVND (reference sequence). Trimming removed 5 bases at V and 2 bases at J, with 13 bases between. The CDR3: CASSATGLGNQPQHF. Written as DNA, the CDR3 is TGTGCCAGTAGTGCCACAGGGTTAGGCAATCAGCCCCAGCATTTT.

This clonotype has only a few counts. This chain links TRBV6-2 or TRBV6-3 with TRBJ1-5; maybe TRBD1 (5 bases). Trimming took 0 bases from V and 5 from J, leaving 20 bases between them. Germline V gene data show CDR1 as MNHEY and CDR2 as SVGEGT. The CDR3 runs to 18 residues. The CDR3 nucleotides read TGTGCCAGCAGTTACTCCTCCGGGGGAGTAGGGATGGATCAGCCCCAGCATTTT. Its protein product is CASSYSSGGVGMDQPQHF.

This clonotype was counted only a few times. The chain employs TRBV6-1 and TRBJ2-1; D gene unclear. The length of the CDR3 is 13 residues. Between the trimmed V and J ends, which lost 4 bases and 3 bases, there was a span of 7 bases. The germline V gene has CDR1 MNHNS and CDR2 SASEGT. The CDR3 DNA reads TGTGCCAGCAGTGCCGGGTACTACAATGAGCAGTTCTTC. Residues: CASSAGYYNEQFF.

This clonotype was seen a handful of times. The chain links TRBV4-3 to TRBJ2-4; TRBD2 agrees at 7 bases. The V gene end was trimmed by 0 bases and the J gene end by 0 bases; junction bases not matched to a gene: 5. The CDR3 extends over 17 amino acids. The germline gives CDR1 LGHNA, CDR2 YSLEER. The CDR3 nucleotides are TGCGCCAGCAGCCAAGAAGCGGGGCTGCTAGCCAAAAACATTCAGTACTTC. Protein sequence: CASSQEAGLLAKNIQYF.

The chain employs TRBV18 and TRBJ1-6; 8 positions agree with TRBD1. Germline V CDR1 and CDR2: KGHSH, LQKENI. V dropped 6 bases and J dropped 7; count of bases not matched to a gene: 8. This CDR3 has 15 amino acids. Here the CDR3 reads CASSQGTGLNSPLHF. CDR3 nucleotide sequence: TGTGCCAGCTCGCAAGGGACAGGACTAAATTCACCCCTCCACTTT.

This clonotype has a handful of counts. CDR3 DNA sequence: TGTGCCAGCAGTAAAAGAGGGACTGAAGCTTTCTTT. It codes for CASSKRGTEAFF. The V and J genes are TRBV27 and TRBJ1-1; D not resolved. V lost 5 bases and J lost 5, with 9 bases in between. The CDR3 sequence is 12 residues long. CDR1 MNHEY and CDR2 SMNVEV come from the germline V gene (reference sequence).

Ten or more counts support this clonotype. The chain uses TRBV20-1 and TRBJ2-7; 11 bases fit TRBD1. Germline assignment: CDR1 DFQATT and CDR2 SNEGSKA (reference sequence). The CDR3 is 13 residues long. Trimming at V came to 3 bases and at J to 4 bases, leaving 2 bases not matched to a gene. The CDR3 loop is CSASGTGGYEQYF. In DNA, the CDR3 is TGCAGTGCTAGCGGGACAGGGGGTTACGAGCAGTACTTC.

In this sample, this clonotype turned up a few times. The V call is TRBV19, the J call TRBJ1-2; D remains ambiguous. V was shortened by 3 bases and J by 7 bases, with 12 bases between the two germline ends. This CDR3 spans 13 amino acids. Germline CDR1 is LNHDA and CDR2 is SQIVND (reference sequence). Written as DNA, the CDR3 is TGTGCCAGTAGTATGTTCTCTGGTCGTGGCTACACCTTC. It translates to CASSMFSGRGYTF.

The CDR3 nucleotides read TGTGCCATCAGTGAGTCTATAGCCTCCTACAATGAGCAGTTCTTC. Translation gives CAISESIASYNEQFF. The genes are TRBV10-3 and TRBJ2-1; the D is unclear. This CDR3 spans 15 amino acids. The germline gives CDR1 ENHRY, CDR2 SYGVKD. V gave up 0 bases and J gave up 0 bases, with 6 bases separating them.

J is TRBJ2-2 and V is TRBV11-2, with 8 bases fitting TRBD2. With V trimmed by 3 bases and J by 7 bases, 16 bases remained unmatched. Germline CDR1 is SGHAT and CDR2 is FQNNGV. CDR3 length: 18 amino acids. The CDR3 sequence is CASSLVPPAGGRGGELFF. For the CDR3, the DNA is TGTGCCAGCAGCTTGGTCCCCCCCGCGGGAGGCCGGGGCGGGGAGCTGTTTTTT.

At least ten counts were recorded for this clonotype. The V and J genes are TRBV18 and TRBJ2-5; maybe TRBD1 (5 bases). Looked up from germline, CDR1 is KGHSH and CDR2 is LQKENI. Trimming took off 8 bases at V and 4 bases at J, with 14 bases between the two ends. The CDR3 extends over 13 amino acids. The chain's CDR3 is CASSPGQGETQYF. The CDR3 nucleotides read TGTGCCAGCAGTCCCGGACAAGGAGAGACCCAGTACTTC. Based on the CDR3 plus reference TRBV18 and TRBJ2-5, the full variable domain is NAGVMQNPRHLVRRRGQEARLRCSPMKGHSHVYWYRQLPEEGLKFMVYLQKENIIDESGMPKERFSAEFPKEGPSILRIQQVVRGDSAAYFCASSPGQGETQYFGPGTRLLVL.

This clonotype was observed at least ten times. CDR3 in amino acids: CSVGQGSNTEAFF. DNA of the CDR3: TGCAGCGTTGGGCAGGGTTCGAACACTGAAGCTTTCTTT. This chain joins TRBV29-1 and TRBJ1-1, with D perhaps matching TRBD1 (5 bases). CDR3 size: 13 residues. Germline V CDR1 and CDR2: SQVTM, ANQGSEA. V lost 4 bases and J lost 1, with 10 bases in between.

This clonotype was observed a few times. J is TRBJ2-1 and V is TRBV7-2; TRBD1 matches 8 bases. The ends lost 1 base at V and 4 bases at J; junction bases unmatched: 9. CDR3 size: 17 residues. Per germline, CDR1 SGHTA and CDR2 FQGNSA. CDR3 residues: CASSLVVAGGAYNEQFF. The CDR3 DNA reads TGTGCCAGCAGCTTAGTTGTCGCAGGGGGCGCGTACAATGAGCAGTTCTTC.

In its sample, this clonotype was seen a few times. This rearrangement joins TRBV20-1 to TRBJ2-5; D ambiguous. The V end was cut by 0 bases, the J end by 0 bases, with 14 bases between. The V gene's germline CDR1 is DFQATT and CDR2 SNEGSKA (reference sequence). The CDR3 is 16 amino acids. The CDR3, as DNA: TGCAGTGCTAGAGAAAGTTTGGGGTCTTACCAAGAGACCCAGTACTTC. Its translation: CSARESLGSYQETQYF.

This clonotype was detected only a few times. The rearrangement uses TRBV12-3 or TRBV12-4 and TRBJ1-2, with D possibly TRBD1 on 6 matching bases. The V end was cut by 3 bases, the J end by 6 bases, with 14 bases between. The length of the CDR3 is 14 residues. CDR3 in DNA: TGTGCCAGCAGTTTCGGGGACAATCGACATGGCTACACCTTC. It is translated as CASSFGDNRHGYTF.

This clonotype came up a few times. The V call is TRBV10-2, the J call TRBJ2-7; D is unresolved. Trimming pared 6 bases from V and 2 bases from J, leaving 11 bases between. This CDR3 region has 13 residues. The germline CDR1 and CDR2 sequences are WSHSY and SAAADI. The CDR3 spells CASSEGSPYEQYF. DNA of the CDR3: TGCGCCAGCAGCGAAGGATCGCCCTACGAGCAGTACTTC.

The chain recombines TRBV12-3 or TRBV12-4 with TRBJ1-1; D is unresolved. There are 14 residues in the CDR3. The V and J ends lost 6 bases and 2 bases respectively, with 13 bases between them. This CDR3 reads CASSQNRDNTEAFF. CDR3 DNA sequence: TGTGCCAGCAGCCAAAATCGGGATAACACTGAAGCTTTCTTT.